The next 28 T cell receptor beta chains were all read from a single sample in a study of T cell changes during pregnancy in multiple sclerosis. Generated by immunoSEQ multiplex PCR, the TCRdb table keeps only in-frame clones and is missing some. In the table there are more than 65,000 clones, roughly nine tenths of which are singletons. The specimen comprised CD4+ T cells from peripheral blood mononuclear cells, sampled before pregnancy. Receptors originate from a female donor with multiple sclerosis, enrolled in a pregnancy study.

The chain uses TRBV4-2 and TRBJ1-2; D is unclear. Germline V gene data show CDR1 as LGHNA and CDR2 as YNFKEQ. The CDR3 loop spans 14 amino acids. V was trimmed by 0 bases and J by 3 bases, leaving 8 bases between them. In DNA, the CDR3 is TGTGCCAGCAGCCAAGATTGGGAGGACTATGGCTACACCTTC. It encodes CASSQDWEDYGYTF.

The chain links TRBV7-3 to TRBJ2-1; 8 bases map to TRBD2. The CDR3 consists of 16 residues. J was trimmed by 4 bases and V by 2 bases; bases with no gene match: 7. In germline, CDR1 is SGHTA, CDR2 FQGTGA. CDR3 protein: CASSLDPGGRYNEQFF. CDR3 in DNA: TGTGCCAGCAGCTTAGATCCGGGGGGGAGGTACAATGAGCAGTTCTTC.

CDR3 sequence reads: CASSLGLAVTDTQYF. DNA of the CDR3: TGTGCCAGCAGCTTAGGTCTAGCGGTCACAGATACGCAGTATTTT. The chain is built from TRBV5-4 and TRBJ2-3; 7 bases map to TRBD2. Trimming cost V 2 bases and J 2 bases; bases outside gene matches: 5. Germline CDR1 and CDR2: SGHNT and YYREEE (reference sequence). The CDR3 runs 15 residues.

The chain links TRBV5-6 to TRBJ1-2; D is perhaps TRBD1 (6 bases). Germline V CDR1 and CDR2: SGHDT, YYEEEE. This CDR3 is built from 15 residues. Trimming left V 2 bases short and J 5 bases short, with 16 bases between. The CDR3 sequence: CASSLEGTTAYGYTF. The CDR3 region has the DNA TGTGCCAGCAGCTTAGAGGGGACAACCGCATATGGCTACACCTTC. Combining the CDR3 with reference TRBV5-6 and TRBJ1-2 gives the whole variable domain DAGVTQSPTHLIKTRGQQVTLRCSPKSGHDTVSWYQQALGQGPQFIFQYYEEEERQRGNFPDRFSGHQFPNYSSELNVNALLLGDSALYLCASSLEGTTAYGYTFGSGTRLTVV.

The chain has TRBV5-1 and TRBJ1-1, with D tentatively TRBD1 (6 bases). V lost 5 bases to trimming and J lost 0 bases, with 11 bases between them. Germline V CDR1 and CDR2: SGHRS, YFSETQ. CDR3 length: 14 residues. CDR3 DNA sequence: TGCGCCAGCAGACCACAGGGCTTGAACACTGAAGCTTTCTTT. As protein: CASRPQGLNTEAFF.

The chain is built from TRBV29-1 and TRBJ1-2, with TRBD1 matching 9 bases. V dropped 2 bases and J dropped 7; count of bases not matched to a gene: 2. CDR1 and CDR2 from the germline V gene are SQVTM and ANQGSEA. This CDR3 contains 12 residues. CDR3 nucleotides: TGCAGCGTTGAATACAGGGGGCTTGGCTACACCTTC. Its protein is CSVEYRGLGYTF.

CDR3 amino acids: CASSLNAVSYEQYF. The CDR3 bases are TGCGCCAGCAGCTTGAATGCGGTTTCCTACGAGCAGTACTTC. This chain joins TRBV5-1 and TRBJ2-7; D unresolved. CDR3 length equals 14 residues. CDR1 and CDR2 (germline): SGHRS, YFSETQ. V gave up 1 base and J gave up 1 base, with 9 bases separating them.

The chain is built from TRBV6-5 and TRBJ1-1, with 7 bases matching TRBD1. From germline, CDR1 is MNHEY and CDR2 SVGAGI. This CDR3 spans 15 amino acids. J lost 4 bases, V lost 5 bases, and 10 bases had no gene match. In DNA, the CDR3 is TGTGCCAGCAGTCGCAAACTAGGGGGCTCCACTGAAGCTTTCTTT. Its translation: CASSRKLGGSTEAFF.

This clone was detected only once. The chain links TRBV5-4 to TRBJ2-5; 10 nucleotides match TRBD2. CDR1 SGHNT and CDR2 YYREEE come from the germline V gene (reference sequence). The CDR3 length is 13 residues. J was trimmed by 5 bases and V by 4 bases; bases with no gene match: 2. CDR3 DNA: TGTGCCAGCAGCGCGGGACTAGCGGAGACCCAGTACTTC. Amino acids: CASSAGLAETQYF.

The CDR3 spells CASGTTGTQYF. The CDR3 coding sequence is TGTGCCAGCGGGACTACCGGGACCCAGTACTTC. The chain couples TRBV28 to TRBJ2-5, with 7 positions matching TRBD2. The CDR3 has 11 amino acids. J was trimmed by 7 bases and V by 8 bases; bases with no gene match: 4. Germline CDR1 reads MDHEN; CDR2 reads SYDVKM.

A single count supports this clone. The J gene is TRBJ2-7, the V gene TRBV7-3; TRBD2 aligns across 9 bases. V trimming: 3 bases; J trimming: 7 bases; junction bases outside the gene matches: 10. Germline V gene lookup returns CDR1 SGHTA and CDR2 FQGTGA. This CDR3 contains 15 residues. The CDR3 loop reads CASSLSGGPPEEQYF. The CDR3, as DNA: TGTGCCAGCAGCTTGAGCGGGGGGCCCCCAGAGGAGCAGTACTTC.

The V gene is TRBV5-4, the J gene TRBJ2-3, with D possibly matching TRBD1 (6 bases). The CDR3 contains 15 residues. Trimming took 0 bases from V and 6 from J, leaving 14 bases between them. Per germline, CDR1 SGHNT and CDR2 YYREEE (reference sequence). The CDR3 nucleotides are TGTGCCAGCAGCTTGGCCCTCGGACAGACCGATACGCAGTATTTT. Translation gives CASSLALGQTDTQYF.

The chain combines TRBV5-1 with TRBJ2-5; 10 nucleotides align to TRBD1. There are 16 residues in the CDR3. Trimming took 4 bases from V and 5 from J; bases not matched to a gene: 11. The germline CDR1 and CDR2 sequences are SGHRS and YFSETQ. The CDR3 sequence is CASSTPGQGIIETQYF. CDR3 nucleotides: TGCGCCAGCAGCACCCCGGGACAGGGGATTATTGAGACCCAGTACTTC.

The chain is built from TRBV13 and TRBJ2-1; 12 bases agree with TRBD2. This CDR3 contains 16 residues. V lost 4 bases to trimming and J lost 2 bases; unmatched junction nucleotides: 3. Per germline, CDR1 PRHDT and CDR2 FYEKMQ (reference sequence). This CDR3 reads CASSSTSGRPYNEQFF. CDR3 bases: TGTGCCAGCAGCTCGACTAGCGGGAGACCCTACAATGAGCAGTTCTTC. Drawing the rest from reference TRBV13 and TRBJ2-1, the complete variable domain is AAGVIQSPRHLIKEKRETATLKCYPIPRHDTVYWYQQGPGQDPQFLISFYEKMQSDKGSIPDRFSAQQFSDYHSELNMSSLELGDSALYFCASSSTSGRPYNEQFFGPGTRLTVL.

The rearrangement links TRBV5-1 to TRBJ1-5; perhaps TRBD1 as D (6 bases). The CDR3 is 15 residues long. Germline V gene sequence: CDR1 SGHRS, CDR2 YFSETQ. Trimming left V 4 bases short and J 6 bases short, with 17 bases between. The CDR3 DNA reads as TGCGCCAGCAGCCCAGATCAGGGGCCCGGTCAGCCCCAGCATTTT. This translates into CASSPDQGPGQPQHF.

The V call is TRBV15, the J call TRBJ2-5; D uncertain. Germline V lookup: CDR1 LNHNV, CDR2 YYDKDF (reference sequence). Trimming took off 0 bases at V and 2 bases at J, with 10 bases between the two ends. The length of the CDR3 is 15 residues. CDR3 amino acids: CATSRDLWRQETQYF. The CDR3 nucleotides read TGTGCCACCAGCAGAGATTTATGGAGACAAGAGACCCAGTACTTC. The full variable domain, in which reference TRBV15 and TRBJ2-5 provide the parts outside the CDR3, is DAMVIQNPRYQVTQFGKPVTLSCSQTLNHNVMYWYQQKSSQAPKLLFHYYDKDFNNEADTPDNFQSRRPNTSFCFLDIRSPGLGDTAMYLCATSRDLWRQETQYFGPGTRLLVL.

J is TRBJ1-1 and V is TRBV9, with a possible D match to TRBD1 (5 bases). The V end lost 4 bases, the J end lost 2 bases, and 15 bases lay between the germline ends. Germline CDR1 and CDR2: SGDLS and YYNGEE. The CDR3 is made up of 15 amino acids. DNA for the CDR3: TGTGCCAGCAGCTCCCAGGGTAGTACTAACACTGAAGCTTTCTTT. It specifies CASSSQGSTNTEAFF.

The V and J genes are TRBV7-2 and TRBJ1-1, with D unresolved. V was pared by 1 base and J by 0 bases, with 12 bases between. The germline V gene has CDR1 SGHTA and CDR2 FQGNSA. The CDR3 has 16 residues. The CDR3 bases are TGTGCCAGCAGCTTAGGTTCAGCGATTATGAACACTGAAGCTTTCTTT. Protein product: CASSLGSAIMNTEAFF. The full variable domain, its missing parts supplied by reference TRBV7-2 and TRBJ1-1, is GAGVSQSPSNKVTEKGKDVELRCDPISGHTALYWYRQSLGQGLEFLIYFQGNSAPDKSGLPSDRFSAERTGGSVSTLTIQRTQQEDSAVYLCASSLGSAIMNTEAFFGQGTRLTVV.

The chain has TRBV19 and TRBJ2-2; the D gene is possibly TRBD1 (5 bases). The germline V and J ends were trimmed by 3 bases and 5 bases, with 13 bases remaining between them. Germline V gene data show CDR1 as LNHDA and CDR2 as SQIVND (reference sequence). The CDR3 runs 15 residues. This chain's CDR3 is CASSIQGPPTGELFF. As DNA, the CDR3 is TGTGCCAGTAGTATCCAGGGCCCCCCTACCGGGGAGCTGTTTTTT.

V and J are TRBV5-1 and TRBJ2-1, with 12 bases aligning to TRBD2. V shed 4 bases and J 8 bases; nucleotides not matched to a gene: 7. Germline CDR1 SGHRS, CDR2 YFSETQ. This CDR3 contains 15 residues. CDR3 DNA: TGCGCCAGCAGCGTATCTAGCGGGAGGGCCTATGAGCAGTTCTTC. This codes for CASSVSSGRAYEQFF.

This chain uses TRBV19 with TRBJ2-3; 10 positions match TRBD2. Unmatched junction bases numbered 9, after V lost 6 bases and J lost 3 bases. The CDR3 consists of 16 residues. Germline V gene sequence: CDR1 LNHDA, CDR2 SQIVND (reference sequence). For the CDR3, the DNA is TGTGCCAGTAGCACGTCTAGCGGGGGTTTTACAGATACGCAGTATTTT. Its protein product is CASSTSSGGFTDTQYF.

The chain couples TRBV5-8 to TRBJ1-1; 7 nucleotides align to TRBD1. Trimming took 5 bases from V and 0 from J; bases not matched to a gene: 10. The CDR3 length is 16 residues. The germline V gene has CDR1 SGHTS and CDR2 YDEGEE. This CDR3 is CASSYDRGQMNTEAFF. The DNA of the CDR3 is TGTGCCAGCAGTTACGACCGGGGACAGATGAACACTGAAGCTTTCTTT.

The chain recombines TRBV6-1 with TRBJ1-5; TRBD1 aligns across 7 bases. From germline, CDR1 is MNHNS and CDR2 SASEGT. The CDR3 has 13 amino acids. With 4 bases clipped from V and 11 bases from J, the junction kept 8 bases outside the gene matches. CDR3 sequence (DNA): TGTGCCAGCAGTGTGACAGGGCAAGGGACCCAGCATTTT. Its translation: CASSVTGQGTQHF.

The chain recombines TRBV5-4 with TRBJ2-6, with 11 nucleotides matching TRBD2. Looked up from germline, CDR1 is SGHNT and CDR2 is YYREEE (reference sequence). J lost 3 bases, V lost 4 bases, and 6 bases had no gene match. This CDR3 spans 17 amino acids. The DNA for the CDR3 is TGTGCCAGCAGCCCGACTAGCGGGATGGGTGGGGCCAACGTCCTGACTTTC. This gives the protein CASSPTSGMGGANVLTF.

The genes are TRBV18 and TRBJ2-7; TRBD1 might be the D (5 bases). With 3 bases removed from V and 2 bases from J, the gap between germline ends came to 11 bases. This CDR3 spans 14 amino acids. CDR1 KGHSH and CDR2 LQKENI come from the germline V gene. CDR3 nucleotides: TGTGCCAGCTCACCTTCGGACACCGCCTACGAGCAGTACTTC. Protein product: CASSPSDTAYEQYF.

The chain joins TRBV10-2 to TRBJ1-2; D not certain. V was clipped by 0 bases and J by 7 bases, with 15 bases between them. The CDR3 sequence is 15 residues long. CDR1 WSHSY and CDR2 SAAADI come from the germline V gene. In DNA form, the CDR3 reads TGCGCCAGCAGTGAGTCCCGCACCTTAGCTGGTGGCTACACCTTC. It translates to CASSESRTLAGGYTF.

The chain uses TRBV7-2 and TRBJ1-2; weak D call: TRBD1 (6 bases). Germline V gives CDR1 SGHTA, CDR2 FQGNSA. Trimming pared 5 bases from V and 4 bases from J, leaving 14 bases between. The CDR3 spans 14 residues. The CDR3 sequence is CASSHSQGSYGYTF. CDR3 sequence (DNA): TGTGCCAGCAGCCACTCACAGGGATCCTATGGCTACACCTTC.

For the CDR3, the DNA is TGCGCCAGCAGCCAGGTGACAGATATGTCCCAAGAGACCCAGTACTTC. It encodes CASSQVTDMSQETQYF. The chain couples TRBV5-1 to TRBJ2-5; TRBD1 might be the D (5 bases). The V and J ends lost 4 bases and 1 base respectively, with 17 bases between them. CDR1 is SGHRS and CDR2 is YFSETQ in the germline V gene. CDR3 length: 16 amino acids.